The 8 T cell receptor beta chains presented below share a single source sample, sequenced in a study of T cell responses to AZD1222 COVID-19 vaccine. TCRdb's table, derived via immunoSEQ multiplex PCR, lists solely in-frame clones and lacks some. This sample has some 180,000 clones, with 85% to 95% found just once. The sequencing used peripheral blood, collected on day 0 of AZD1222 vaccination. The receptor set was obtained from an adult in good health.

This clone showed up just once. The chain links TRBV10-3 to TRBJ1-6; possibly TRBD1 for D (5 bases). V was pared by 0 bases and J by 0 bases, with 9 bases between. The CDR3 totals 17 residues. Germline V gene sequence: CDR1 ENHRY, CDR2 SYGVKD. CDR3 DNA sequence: TGTGCCATCAGTGAGTCCGGGAGGGGCTCCTATAATTCACCCCTCCACTTT. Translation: CAISESGRGSYNSPLHF.

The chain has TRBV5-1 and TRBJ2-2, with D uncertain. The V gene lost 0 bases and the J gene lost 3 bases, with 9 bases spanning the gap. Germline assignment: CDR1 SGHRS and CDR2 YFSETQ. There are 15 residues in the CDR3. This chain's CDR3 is CASSLVADDTGELFF. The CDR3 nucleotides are TGCGCCAGCAGCTTGGTGGCAGATGACACCGGGGAGCTGTTTTTT.

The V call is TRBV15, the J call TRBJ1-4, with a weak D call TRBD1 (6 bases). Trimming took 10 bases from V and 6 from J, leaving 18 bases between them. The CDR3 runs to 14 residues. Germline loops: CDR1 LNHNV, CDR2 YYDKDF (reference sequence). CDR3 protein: CASTGSSRHEKLFF. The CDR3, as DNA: TGTGCCAGCACAGGGAGTAGTAGGCATGAAAAACTGTTTTTT. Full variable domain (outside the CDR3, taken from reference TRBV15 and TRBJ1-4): DAMVIQNPRYQVTQFGKPVTLSCSQTLNHNVMYWYQQKSSQAPKLLFHYYDKDFNNEADTPDNFQSRRPNTSFCFLDIRSPGLGDTAMYLCASTGSSRHEKLFFGSGTQLSVL.

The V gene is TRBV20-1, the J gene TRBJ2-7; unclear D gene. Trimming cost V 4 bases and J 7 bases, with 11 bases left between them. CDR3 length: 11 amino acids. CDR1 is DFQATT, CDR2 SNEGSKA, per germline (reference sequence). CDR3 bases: TGCAGTGCTACCAATACGCCGGAGCAGTACTTC. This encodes CSATNTPEQYF.

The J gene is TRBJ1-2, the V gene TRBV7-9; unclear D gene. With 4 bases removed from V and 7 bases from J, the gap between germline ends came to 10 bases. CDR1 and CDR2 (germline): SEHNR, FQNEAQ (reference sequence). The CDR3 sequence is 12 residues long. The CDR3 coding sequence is TGTGCCAGCAGCTCCACCCCGGGTGGCTACACCTTC. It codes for CASSSTPGGYTF.

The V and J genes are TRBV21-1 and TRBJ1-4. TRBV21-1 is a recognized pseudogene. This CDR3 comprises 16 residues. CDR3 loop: CASSKAKGFSSEKLFF. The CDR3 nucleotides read TGTGCCAGCAGCAAAGCTAAGGGCTTCAGCAGTGAAAAACTGTTTTTT.

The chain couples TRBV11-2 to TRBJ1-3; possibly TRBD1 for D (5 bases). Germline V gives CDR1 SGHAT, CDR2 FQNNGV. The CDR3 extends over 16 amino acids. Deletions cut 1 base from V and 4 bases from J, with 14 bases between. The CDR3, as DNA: TGTGCCAGCAGCTTAGGGAATTGGGGGAACGGAAACACCATATATTTT. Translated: CASSLGNWGNGNTIYF.

CDR3 protein: CASSTGTYEQYF. In nucleotides, the CDR3 is TGTGCCAGCTCAACAGGGACCTACGAGCAGTACTTC. The rearrangement uses TRBV18 and TRBJ2-7, with D tentatively TRBD1 (6 bases). CDR1 is KGHSH and CDR2 is LQKENI in the germline V gene. The ends were cut back, 5 bases at V and 2 bases at J, with 7 bases in the middle. The CDR3 runs 12 residues.